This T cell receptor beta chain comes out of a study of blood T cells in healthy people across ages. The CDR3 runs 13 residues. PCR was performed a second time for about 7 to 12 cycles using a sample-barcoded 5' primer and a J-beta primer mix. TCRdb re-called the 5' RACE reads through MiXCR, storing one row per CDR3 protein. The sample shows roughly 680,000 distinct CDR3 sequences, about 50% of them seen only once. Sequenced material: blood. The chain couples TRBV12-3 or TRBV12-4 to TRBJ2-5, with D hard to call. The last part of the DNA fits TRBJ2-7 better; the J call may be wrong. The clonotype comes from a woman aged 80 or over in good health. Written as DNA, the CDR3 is TGTGCCAGCAGCCCAAGAGTCACCTACGAGCAGTACTTC. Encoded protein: CASSPRVTYEQYF.